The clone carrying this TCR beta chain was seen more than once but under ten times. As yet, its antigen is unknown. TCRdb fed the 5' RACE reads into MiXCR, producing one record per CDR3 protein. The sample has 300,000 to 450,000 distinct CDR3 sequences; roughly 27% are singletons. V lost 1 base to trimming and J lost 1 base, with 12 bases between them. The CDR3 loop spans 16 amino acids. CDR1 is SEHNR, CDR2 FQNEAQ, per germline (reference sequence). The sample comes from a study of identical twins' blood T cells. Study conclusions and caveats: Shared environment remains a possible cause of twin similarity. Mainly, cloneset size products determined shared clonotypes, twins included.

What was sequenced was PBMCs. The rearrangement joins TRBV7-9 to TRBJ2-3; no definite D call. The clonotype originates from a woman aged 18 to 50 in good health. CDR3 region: CASSLGGSDRTDTQYF. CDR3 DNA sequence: TGTGCCAGCAGCTTAGGTGGATCGGACCGCACAGATACGCAGTATTTT.